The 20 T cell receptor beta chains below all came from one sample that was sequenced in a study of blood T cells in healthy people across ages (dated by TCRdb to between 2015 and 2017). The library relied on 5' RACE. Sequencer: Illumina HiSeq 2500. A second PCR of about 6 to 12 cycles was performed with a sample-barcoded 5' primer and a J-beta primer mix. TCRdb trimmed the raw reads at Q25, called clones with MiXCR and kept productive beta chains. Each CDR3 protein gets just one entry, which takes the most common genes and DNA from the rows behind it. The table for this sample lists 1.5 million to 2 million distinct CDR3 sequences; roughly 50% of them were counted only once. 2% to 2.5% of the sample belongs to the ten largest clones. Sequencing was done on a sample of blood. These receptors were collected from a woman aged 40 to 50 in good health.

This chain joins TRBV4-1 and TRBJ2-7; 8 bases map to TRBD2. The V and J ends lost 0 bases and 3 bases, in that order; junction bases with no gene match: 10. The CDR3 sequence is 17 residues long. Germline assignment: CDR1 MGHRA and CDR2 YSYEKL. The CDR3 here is CASSQEPLLAGIYEQYF. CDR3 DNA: TGCGCCAGCAGCCAAGAACCCCTATTAGCGGGGATCTACGAGCAGTACTTC.

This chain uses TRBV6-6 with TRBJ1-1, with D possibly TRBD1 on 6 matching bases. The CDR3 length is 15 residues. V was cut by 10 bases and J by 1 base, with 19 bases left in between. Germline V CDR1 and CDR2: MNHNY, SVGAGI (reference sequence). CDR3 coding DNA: TGTGCCACCAGCGAGGGGGACATAAGGAACACTGAAGCTTTCTTT. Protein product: CATSEGDIRNTEAFF.

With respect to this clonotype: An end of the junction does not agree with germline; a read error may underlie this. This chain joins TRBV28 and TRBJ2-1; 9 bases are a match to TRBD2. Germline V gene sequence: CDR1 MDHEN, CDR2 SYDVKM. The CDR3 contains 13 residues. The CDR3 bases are TGTGCTAGCAGGCGGGGGGGGTTGAATGAGCAGTTCTTC. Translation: CASRRGGLNEQFF.

The CDR3 DNA follows: TGTGCCAGCAGCTTAGGCGAAGGGGGTGGCTATGGCTACACCTTC. Translating gives CASSLGEGGGYGYTF. This sequence joins TRBV11-2 and TRBJ1-2, with a weak D call TRBD1 (6 bases). The CDR3 consists of 15 residues. Trimming removed 1 base at V and 4 bases at J, with 13 bases between. In germline, CDR1 is SGHAT, CDR2 FQNNGV.

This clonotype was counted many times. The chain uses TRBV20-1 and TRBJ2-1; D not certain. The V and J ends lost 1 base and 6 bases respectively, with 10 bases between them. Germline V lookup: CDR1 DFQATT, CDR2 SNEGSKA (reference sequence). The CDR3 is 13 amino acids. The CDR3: CSARVGRVNEQFF. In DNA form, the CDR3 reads TGCAGTGCTAGAGTCGGACGGGTCAATGAGCAGTTCTTC.

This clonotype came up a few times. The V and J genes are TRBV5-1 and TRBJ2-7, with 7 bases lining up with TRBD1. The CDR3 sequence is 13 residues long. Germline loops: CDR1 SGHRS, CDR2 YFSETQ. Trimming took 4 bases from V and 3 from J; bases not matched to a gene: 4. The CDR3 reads CASSGGQYYEQYF. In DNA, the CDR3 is TGCGCCAGCAGCGGGGGACAGTACTACGAGCAGTACTTC.

CDR3 sequence: CASSIQGVPNYGYTF. The CDR3 DNA sequence: TGTGCCAGTAGTATCCAGGGGGTCCCAAACTATGGCTACACCTTC. The chain combines TRBV19 with TRBJ1-2; 7 nucleotides match TRBD1. The germline V gene has CDR1 LNHDA and CDR2 SQIVND (reference sequence). The CDR3 loop spans 15 amino acids. V lost 3 bases and J lost 2; bases outside the gene matches: 6.

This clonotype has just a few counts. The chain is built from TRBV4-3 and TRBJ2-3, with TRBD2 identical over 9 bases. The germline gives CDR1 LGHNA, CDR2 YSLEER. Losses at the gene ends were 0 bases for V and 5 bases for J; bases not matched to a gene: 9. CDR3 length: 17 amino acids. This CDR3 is CASSQEPQRGEGDTQYF. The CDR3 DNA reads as TGCGCCAGCAGCCAAGAACCCCAGCGGGGGGAAGGAGATACGCAGTATTTT.

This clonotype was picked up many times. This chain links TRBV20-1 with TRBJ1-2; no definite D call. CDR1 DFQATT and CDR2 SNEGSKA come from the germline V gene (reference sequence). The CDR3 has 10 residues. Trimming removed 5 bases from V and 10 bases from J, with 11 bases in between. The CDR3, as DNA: TGCAGTGCTTTTGGCGGGGTCTACACCTTC. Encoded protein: CSAFGGVYTF.

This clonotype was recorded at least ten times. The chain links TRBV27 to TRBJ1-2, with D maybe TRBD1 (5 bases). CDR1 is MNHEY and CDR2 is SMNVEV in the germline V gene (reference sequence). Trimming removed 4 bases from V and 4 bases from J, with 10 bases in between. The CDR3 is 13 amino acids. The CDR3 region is CASSSLGGYGYTF. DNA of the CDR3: TGTGCCAGCAGTTCCCTGGGGGGCTATGGCTACACCTTC.

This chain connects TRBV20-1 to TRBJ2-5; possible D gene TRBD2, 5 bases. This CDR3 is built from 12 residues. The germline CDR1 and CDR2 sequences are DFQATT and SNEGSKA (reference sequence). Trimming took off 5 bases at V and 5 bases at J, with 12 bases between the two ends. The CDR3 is CSASSSGETQYF. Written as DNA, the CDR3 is TGCAGTGCTTCCTCCTCGGGGGAGACCCAGTACTTC.

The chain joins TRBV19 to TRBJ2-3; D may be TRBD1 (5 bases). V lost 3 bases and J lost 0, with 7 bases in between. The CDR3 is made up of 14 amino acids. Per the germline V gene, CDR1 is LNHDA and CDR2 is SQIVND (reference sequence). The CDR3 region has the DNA TGTGCCAGTAGTATCAGGGCTAGCACAGATACGCAGTATTTT. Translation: CASSIRASTDTQYF. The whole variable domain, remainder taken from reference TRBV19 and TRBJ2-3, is DGGITQSPKYLFRKEGQNVTLSCEQNLNHDAMYWYRQDPGQGLRLIYYSQIVNDFQKGDIAEGYSVSREKKESFPLTVTSAQKNPTAFYLCASSIRASTDTQYFGPGTRLTVL.

For the CDR3, the DNA is TGCAGCGTTGAAACCCCCGGGACAGAATACAAGGAGCAGTACTTC. Its protein product is CSVETPGTEYKEQYF. The chain joins TRBV29-1 to TRBJ2-7, with 7 bases identical to TRBD1. The CDR3 is 15 amino acids. Trimming at V came to 2 bases and at J to 7 bases, leaving 14 bases not matched to a gene. The germline V gene has CDR1 SQVTM and CDR2 ANQGSEA.

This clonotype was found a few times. CDR3 coding DNA: TGTGCCAGCAGTTACCCTAGCGGGGGCTACACAGATACGCAGTATTTT. It specifies CASSYPSGGYTDTQYF. The chain is built from TRBV6-2 or TRBV6-3 and TRBJ2-3; 10 bases match TRBD2. Per germline, CDR1 MNHEY and CDR2 SVGEGT. This CDR3 has 16 amino acids. J lost 2 bases, V lost 2 bases, and 4 bases had no gene match.

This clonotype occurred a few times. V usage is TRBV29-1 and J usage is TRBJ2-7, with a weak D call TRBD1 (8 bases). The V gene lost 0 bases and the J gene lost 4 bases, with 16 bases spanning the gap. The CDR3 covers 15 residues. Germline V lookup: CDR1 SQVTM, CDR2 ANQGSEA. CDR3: CSVEEWHRGGYEQYF. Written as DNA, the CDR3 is TGCAGCGTTGAAGAATGGCACAGGGGGGGGTACGAGCAGTACTTC.

CDR3 loop: CSAPPEGIMETQYF. In DNA form, the CDR3 reads TGCAGTGCCCCCCCAGAGGGCATCATGGAGACCCAGTACTTC. This sequence joins TRBV20-1 and TRBJ2-5; TRBD2 is a possible D gene (5 bases). CDR1 and CDR2 (germline): DFQATT, SNEGSKA (reference sequence). This CDR3 comprises 14 residues. Between the trimmed V and J ends, which lost 6 bases and 5 bases, there was a span of 19 bases.

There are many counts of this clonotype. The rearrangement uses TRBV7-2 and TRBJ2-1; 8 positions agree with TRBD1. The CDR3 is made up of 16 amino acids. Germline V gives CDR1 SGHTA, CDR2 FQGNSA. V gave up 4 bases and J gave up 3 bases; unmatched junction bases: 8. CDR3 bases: TGTGCCAGCAGCTCTGCCGGGACAGGAGGCTACAATGAGCAGTTCTTC. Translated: CASSSAGTGGYNEQFF. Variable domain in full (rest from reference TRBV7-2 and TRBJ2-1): GAGVSQSPSNKVTEKGKDVELRCDPISGHTALYWYRQSLGQGLEFLIYFQGNSAPDKSGLPSDRFSAERTGGSVSTLTIQRTQQEDSAVYLCASSSAGTGGYNEQFFGPGTRLTVL.

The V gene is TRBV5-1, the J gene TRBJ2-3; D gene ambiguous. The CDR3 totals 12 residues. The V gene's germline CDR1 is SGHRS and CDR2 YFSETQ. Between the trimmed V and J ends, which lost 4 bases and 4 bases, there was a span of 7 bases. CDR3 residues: CASSITADTQYF. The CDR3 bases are TGCGCCAGCAGCATTACCGCAGATACGCAGTATTTT.

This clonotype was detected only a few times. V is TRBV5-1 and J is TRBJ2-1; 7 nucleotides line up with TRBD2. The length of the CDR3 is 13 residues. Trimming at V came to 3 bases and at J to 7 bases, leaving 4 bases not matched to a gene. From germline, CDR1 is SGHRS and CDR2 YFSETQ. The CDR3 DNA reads TGCGCCAGCAGCTCCCTAGCGGCAAATGAGCAGTTCTTC. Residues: CASSSLAANEQFF.

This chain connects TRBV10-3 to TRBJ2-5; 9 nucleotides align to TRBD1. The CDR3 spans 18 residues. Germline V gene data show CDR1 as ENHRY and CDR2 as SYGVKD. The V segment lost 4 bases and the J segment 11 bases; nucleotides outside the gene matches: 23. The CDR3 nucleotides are TGTGCCATCAGTGGGCCCTTGACAGGGGGGGAATCCTATATTGAGCAGTACTTC. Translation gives CAISGPLTGGESYIEQYF.